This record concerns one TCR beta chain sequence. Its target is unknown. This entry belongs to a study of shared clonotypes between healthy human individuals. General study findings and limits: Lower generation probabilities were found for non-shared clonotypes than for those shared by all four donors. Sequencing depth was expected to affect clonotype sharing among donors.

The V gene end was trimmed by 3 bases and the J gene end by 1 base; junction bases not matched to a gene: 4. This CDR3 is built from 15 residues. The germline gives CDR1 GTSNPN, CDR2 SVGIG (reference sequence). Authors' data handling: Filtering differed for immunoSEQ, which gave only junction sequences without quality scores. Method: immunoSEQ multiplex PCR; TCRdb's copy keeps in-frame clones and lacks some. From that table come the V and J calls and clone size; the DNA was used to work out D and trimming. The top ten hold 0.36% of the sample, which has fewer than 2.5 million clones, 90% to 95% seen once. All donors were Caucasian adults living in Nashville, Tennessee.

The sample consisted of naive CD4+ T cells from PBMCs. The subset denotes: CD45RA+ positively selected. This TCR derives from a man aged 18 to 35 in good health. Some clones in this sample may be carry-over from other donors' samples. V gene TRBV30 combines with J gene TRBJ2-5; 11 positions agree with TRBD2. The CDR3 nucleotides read TGTGCCTGGAGAGTAGCGGGAGGGCCCCAAGAGACCCAGTACTTC. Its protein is CAWRVAGGPQETQYF.